This paragraph covers one T cell receptor beta chain sequence. The sample belongs to a study of T-cell reconstitution after alpha-beta-depleted transplantation in children. Using unique molecular identifiers, the investigators prepared the TCRbeta library. Each CDR3 protein gets one entry after TCRdb re-called the PCR reads with MiXCR. The sample carries about 460,000 distinct CDR3 sequences, under 15% recorded once. CDR1 and CDR2 (germline): SGDLS, YYNGEE. The V end was cut by 0 bases, the J end by 3 bases, with 16 bases between. This CDR3 contains 17 residues. The chain recombines TRBV9 with TRBJ2-1; maybe TRBD2 (6 bases). This clonotype was sampled from a human donor who donated a stem cell graft to a child with combined immunodeficiency. Sequences were derived from PBMCs from the stem cell graft donor, sampled from the stem cell graft. CDR3 protein: CASSVVASANLYNEQFF. The CDR3 coding sequence is TGTGCCAGCAGCGTAGTTGCTAGCGCTAACCTCTACAATGAGCAGTTCTTC. Looking up the rest from reference TRBV9 and TRBJ2-1 gives the full variable domain: DSGVTQTPKHLITATGQRVTLRCSPRSGDLSVYWYQQSLDQGLQFLIQYYNGEERAKGNILERFSAQQFPDLHSELNLSSLELGDSALYFCASSVVASANLYNEQFFGPGTRLTVL.